The TCR beta chain under discussion was sequenced for a study of blood T cell repertoires in COVID-19. Study information: Material from acute and convalescent COVID-19 was sourced from the United States, Italy and Spain. PBMCs, B-cell-depleted T cells, or T cells were the source of the cDNA or gDNA that made up the material.

This CDR3 region has 15 residues. Germline assignment: CDR1 KGHSH and CDR2 LQKENI. Trimming took 5 bases from V and 7 from J; bases not matched to a gene: 3. Per the original methods: Estimates of nucleated cell counts were drawn from the amplification of reference gene primers. TCRdb keeps only in-frame clones here, not all; method: immunoSEQ multiplex PCR. Clone size and the V and J calls come from that table; the DNA yielded D and trimming. The data hold 150,000 to 180,000 clones, with 80% observed a single time. The rearrangement joins TRBV18 to TRBJ2-3, with TRBD2 identical over 16 bases. Sample: peripheral blood. This clonotype was sampled from a man aged 60 to 75 with acute or convalescent COVID-19. DNA for the CDR3: TGTGCCAGCTCATCGGGACTAGCGGGGGGGAATACGCAGTATTTT. It translates to CASSSGLAGGNTQYF.